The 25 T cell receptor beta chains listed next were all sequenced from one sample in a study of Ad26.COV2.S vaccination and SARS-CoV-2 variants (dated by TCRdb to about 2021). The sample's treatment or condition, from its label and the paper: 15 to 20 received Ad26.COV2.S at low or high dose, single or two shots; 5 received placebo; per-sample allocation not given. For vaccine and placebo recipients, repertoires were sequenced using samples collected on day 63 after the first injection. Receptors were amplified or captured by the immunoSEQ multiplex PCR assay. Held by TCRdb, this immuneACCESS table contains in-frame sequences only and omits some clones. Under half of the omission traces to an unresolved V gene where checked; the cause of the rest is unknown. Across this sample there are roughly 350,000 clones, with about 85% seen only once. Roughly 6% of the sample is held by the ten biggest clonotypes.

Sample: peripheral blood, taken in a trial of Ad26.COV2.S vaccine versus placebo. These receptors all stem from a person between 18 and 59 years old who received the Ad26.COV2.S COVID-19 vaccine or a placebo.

CDR3 loop: CASSNINEQFF. In DNA, the CDR3 is TGTGCCAGCAGCAACATTAATGAGCAGTTCTTC. The rearrangement uses TRBV6-5 and TRBJ2-1; D is unresolved. CDR3 length equals 11 residues. CDR1 is MNHEY and CDR2 is SVGAGI in the germline V gene. V was clipped by 6 bases and J by 7 bases, with 7 bases between them.

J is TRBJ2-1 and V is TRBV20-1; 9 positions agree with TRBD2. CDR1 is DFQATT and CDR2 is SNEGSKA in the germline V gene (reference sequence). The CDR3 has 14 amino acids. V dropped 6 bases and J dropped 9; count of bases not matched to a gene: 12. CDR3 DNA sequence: TGCAGTGCCAGTCCGCTAGCGGGAAGGGGTGAGCAGTTCTTC. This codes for CSASPLAGRGEQFF.

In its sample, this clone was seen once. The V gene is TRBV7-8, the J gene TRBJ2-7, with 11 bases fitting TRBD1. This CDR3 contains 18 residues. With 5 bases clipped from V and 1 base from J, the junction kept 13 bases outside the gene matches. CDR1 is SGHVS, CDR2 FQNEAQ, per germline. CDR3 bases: TGTGCCAGCAGCCCGCAGCCGGGACAGGGGGATCTTTCCTACGAGCAGTACTTC. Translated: CASSPQPGQGDLSYEQYF.

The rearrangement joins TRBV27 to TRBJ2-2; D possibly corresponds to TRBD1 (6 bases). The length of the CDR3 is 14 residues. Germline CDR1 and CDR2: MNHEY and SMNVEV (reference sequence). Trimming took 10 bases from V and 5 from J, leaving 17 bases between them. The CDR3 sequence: CATTGRGRTGELFF. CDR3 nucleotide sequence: TGTGCCACTACTGGCAGGGGAAGAACCGGGGAGCTGTTTTTT.

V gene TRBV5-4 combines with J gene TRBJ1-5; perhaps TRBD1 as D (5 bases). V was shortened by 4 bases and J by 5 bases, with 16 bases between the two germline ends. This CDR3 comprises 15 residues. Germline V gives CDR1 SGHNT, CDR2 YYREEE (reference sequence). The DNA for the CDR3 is TGTGCCAGCAGCATTGGGCCCCAGGGCGATCAGCCCCAGCATTTT. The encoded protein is CASSIGPQGDQPQHF.

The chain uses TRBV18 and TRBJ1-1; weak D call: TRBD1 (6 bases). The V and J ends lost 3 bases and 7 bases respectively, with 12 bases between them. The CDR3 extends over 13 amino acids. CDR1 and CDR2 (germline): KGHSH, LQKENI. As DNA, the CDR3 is TGTGCCAGCTCACCGAATCTACAGGGTGAAGCTTTCTTT. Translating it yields CASSPNLQGEAFF.

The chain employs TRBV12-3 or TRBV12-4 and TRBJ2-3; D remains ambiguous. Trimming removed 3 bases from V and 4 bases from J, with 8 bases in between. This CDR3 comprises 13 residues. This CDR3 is CASSFEVPDTQYF. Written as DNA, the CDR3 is TGTGCCAGCAGTTTCGAAGTCCCAGATACGCAGTATTTT.

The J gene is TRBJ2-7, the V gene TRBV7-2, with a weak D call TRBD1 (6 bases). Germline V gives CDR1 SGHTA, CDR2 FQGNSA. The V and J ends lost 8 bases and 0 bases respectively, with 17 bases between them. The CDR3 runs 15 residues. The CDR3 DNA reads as TGTGCCAGCCGGAGAGGGACAACTAGCTCCTACGAGCAGTACTTC. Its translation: CASRRGTTSSYEQYF.

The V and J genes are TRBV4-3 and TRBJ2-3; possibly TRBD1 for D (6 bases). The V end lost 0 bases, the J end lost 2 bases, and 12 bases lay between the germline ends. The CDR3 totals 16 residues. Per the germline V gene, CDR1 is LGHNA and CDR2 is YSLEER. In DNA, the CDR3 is TGCGCCAGCAGCCAAGATTACGGACAGCCCACAGATACGCAGTATTTT. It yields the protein CASSQDYGQPTDTQYF.

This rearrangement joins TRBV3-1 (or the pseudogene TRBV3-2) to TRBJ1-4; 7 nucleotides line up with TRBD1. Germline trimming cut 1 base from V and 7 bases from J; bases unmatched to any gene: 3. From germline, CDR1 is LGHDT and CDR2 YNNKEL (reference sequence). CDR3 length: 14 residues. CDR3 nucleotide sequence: TGTGCCAGCAGCCAAGCGCGGACAGGTGAAAAACTGTTTTTT. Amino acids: CASSQARTGEKLFF.

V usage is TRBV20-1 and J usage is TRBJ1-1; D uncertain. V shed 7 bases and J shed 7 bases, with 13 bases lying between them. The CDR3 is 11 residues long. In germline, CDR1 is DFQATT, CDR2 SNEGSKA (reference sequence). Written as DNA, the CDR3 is TGCAGTGTAAACCGACCGAGTGAAGCTTTCTTT. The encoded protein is CSVNRPSEAFF.

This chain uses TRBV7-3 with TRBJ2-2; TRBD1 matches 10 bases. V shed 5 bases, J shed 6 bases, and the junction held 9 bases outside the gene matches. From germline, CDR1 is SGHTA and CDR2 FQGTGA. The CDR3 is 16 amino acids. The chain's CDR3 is CASSGPGQGNSGELFF. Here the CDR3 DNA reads TGTGCCAGCAGCGGACCGGGACAGGGGAATTCCGGGGAGCTGTTTTTT.

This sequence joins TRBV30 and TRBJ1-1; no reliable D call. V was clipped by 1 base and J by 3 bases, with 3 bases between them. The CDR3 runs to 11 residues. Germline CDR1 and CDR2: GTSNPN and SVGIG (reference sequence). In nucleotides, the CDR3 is TGTGCCTGGAGTGATGACACTGAAGCTTTCTTT. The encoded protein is CAWSDDTEAFF.

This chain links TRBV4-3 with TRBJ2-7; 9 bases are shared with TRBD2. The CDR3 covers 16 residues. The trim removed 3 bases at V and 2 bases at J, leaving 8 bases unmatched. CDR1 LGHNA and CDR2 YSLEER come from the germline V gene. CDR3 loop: CASSHIRAGGTYEQYF. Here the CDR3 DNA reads TGCGCCAGCAGCCATATACGGGCGGGAGGGACCTACGAGCAGTACTTC.

The CDR3 here is CASLVGVKLVNYEQYF. As DNA, the CDR3 is TGCGCCAGCCTGGTGGGGGTGAAACTGGTAAACTACGAGCAGTACTTC. This sequence joins TRBV23-1 and TRBJ2-7; either TRBD1 or TRBD2 may supply D (5 bases each). TRBV23-1 is recorded as an ORF, its role being uncertain. Trimming cost V 8 bases and J 3 bases, with 23 bases left between them. The CDR3 is made up of 16 amino acids.

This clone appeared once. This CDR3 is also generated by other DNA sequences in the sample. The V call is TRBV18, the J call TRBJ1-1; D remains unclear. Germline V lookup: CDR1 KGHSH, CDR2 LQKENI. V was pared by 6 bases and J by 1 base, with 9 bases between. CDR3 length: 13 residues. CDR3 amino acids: CASSRTGNTEAFF. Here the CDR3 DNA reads TGTGCCAGCTCCCGGACGGGGAACACTGAAGCTTTCTTT.

The CDR3 protein is CASNAGSQYF. CDR3 nucleotide sequence: TGTGCCAGCAACGCAGGTTCGCAGTATTTT. V usage is TRBV6-6 and J usage is TRBJ2-3; D is uncertain. This CDR3 has 10 residues. Trimming left V 7 bases short and J 10 bases short, with 9 bases between. Per the germline V gene, CDR1 is MNHNY and CDR2 is SVGAGI (reference sequence).

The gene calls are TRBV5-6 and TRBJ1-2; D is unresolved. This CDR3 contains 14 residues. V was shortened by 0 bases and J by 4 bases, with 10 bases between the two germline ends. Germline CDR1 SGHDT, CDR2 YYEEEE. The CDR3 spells CASSLGEGIYGYTF. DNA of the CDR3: TGTGCCAGCAGCTTGGGAGAGGGAATCTATGGCTACACCTTC.

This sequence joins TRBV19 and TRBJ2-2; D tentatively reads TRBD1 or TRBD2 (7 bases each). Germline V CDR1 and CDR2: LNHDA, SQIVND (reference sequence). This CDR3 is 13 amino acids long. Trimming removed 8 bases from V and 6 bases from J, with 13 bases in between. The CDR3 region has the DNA TGTGCCAGTGCGACAGGGAGGGCCGGGGAGCTGTTTTTT. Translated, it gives CASATGRAGELFF.

The CDR3 loop is CASSLEGSLRGPSSYNEQFF. CDR3 DNA sequence: TGTGCCAGCAGCTTAGAGGGTTCGTTAAGGGGTCCGAGCTCCTACAATGAGCAGTTCTTC. This sequence joins TRBV11-3 and TRBJ2-1, with D perhaps TRBD1 (5 bases). This CDR3 spans 20 amino acids. Germline-derived CDR1 and CDR2 are SGHNT and YENEEA. Trimming removed 0 bases at V and 0 bases at J, with 21 bases between.

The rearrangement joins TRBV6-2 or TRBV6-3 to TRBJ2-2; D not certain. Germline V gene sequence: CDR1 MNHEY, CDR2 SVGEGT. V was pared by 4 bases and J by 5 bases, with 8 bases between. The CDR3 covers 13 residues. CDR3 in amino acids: CASSFAETGELFF. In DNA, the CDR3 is TGTGCCAGCAGTTTCGCGGAGACCGGGGAGCTGTTTTTT.

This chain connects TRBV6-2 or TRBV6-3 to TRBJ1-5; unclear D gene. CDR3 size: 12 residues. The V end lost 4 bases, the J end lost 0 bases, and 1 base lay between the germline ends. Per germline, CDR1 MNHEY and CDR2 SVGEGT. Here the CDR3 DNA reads TGTGCCAGCAGTTTTAGCAATCAGCCCCAGCATTTT. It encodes CASSFSNQPQHF.

In DNA form, the CDR3 reads TGTGCCAGCAGCCTAGACGCGACAGGGGGCAGAGATACGCAGTATTTT. Amino acids: CASSLDATGGRDTQYF. The chain combines TRBV3-1 (or the pseudogene TRBV3-2) with TRBJ2-3; 10 bases are shared with TRBD1. Germline CDR1 is LGHDT and CDR2 is YNNKEL (reference sequence). Germline trimming cut 4 bases from V and 5 bases from J; bases unmatched to any gene: 9. This CDR3 is built from 16 residues.

CDR3 DNA: TGCGCCAGCAGCCCAGAAGTGTCGGCGGGAGGGAGCACAGATACGCAGTATTTT. Its translation: CASSPEVSAGGSTDTQYF. The chain recombines TRBV4-1 with TRBJ2-3; 9 bases align to TRBD2. The CDR3 consists of 18 residues. V lost 4 bases, J lost 0 bases, and 11 bases stayed unmatched. Germline V gene lookup returns CDR1 MGHRA and CDR2 YSYEKL.

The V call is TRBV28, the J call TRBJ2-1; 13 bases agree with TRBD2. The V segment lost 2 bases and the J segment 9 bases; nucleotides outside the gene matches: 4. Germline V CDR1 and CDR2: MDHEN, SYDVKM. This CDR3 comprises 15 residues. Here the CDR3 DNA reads TGTGCCAGCAGTTTAGAGACTAGCGGGAGGATTGAGCAGTTCTTC. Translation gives CASSLETSGRIEQFF.